These T cell receptor beta chains were read from a single sample in a study of T-cell memory formation after mild COVID-19. One entry per CDR3 protein, called by TCRdb with MiXCR from the 5' RACE reads. The sample has hundreds of thousands of distinct CDR3 sequences; around 21% are singletons. The sample taken for sequencing was PBMCs or a T cell subset sorted from them (not recorded which). The receptor source for this set is an adult woman who had mild COVID-19 (a few samples of this study predate the infection). Cell type and time point are not known. CDR3s include the opening cysteine and the closing phenylalanine or tryptophan. Fields, in order: clone size, V gene, D gene, J gene, CDR3 protein, CDR3 DNA. A D gene is named only where the DNA matches it firmly. The listing skips clone size in some rows; elsewhere it reads once, few, many or a size class.

few,TRBV2,.,TRBJ2-7,CASRDPTRNYEQYF,TGTGCCAGCAGGGACCCGACACGAAACTACGAGCAGTACTTC
few,TRBV7-9,.,TRBJ1-1,CASSFAVSEAFF,TGTGCCAGCAGCTTTGCCGTATCTGAAGCTTTCTTT
.,TRBV29-1,.,TRBJ1-4,CSVLLNEKLFF,TGCAGCGTTTTGCTTAATGAAAAACTGTTTTTT
.,TRBV7-3,TRBD2,TRBJ2-1,CASSSGGKGGDEQFF,TGTGCCAGCAGCTCGGGAGGCAAGGGTGGGGATGAGCAGTTCTTC
once,TRBV6-2/TRBV6-3,.,TRBJ1-6,CASSAGNFDYSYNSPLHF,TGTGCCAGCAGTGCTGGGAACTTCGATTACTCCTATAATTCACCCCTCCACTTT
.,TRBV27,.,TRBJ2-7,CASSLSTRGWVYEQYF,TGTGCCAGCAGTTTATCCACCCGGGGTTGGGTCTACGAGCAGTACTTC
few,TRBV25-1,TRBD1,TRBJ1-1,CASSGRTGVTEAFF,TGTGCCAGCAGTGGAAGGACAGGGGTAACTGAAGCTTTCTTT
few,TRBV9,TRBD2,TRBJ2-1,CASSVGAGGYNEQFF,TGTGCCAGCAGCGTCGGAGCGGGAGGCTACAATGAGCAGTTCTTC
.,TRBV5-4,.,TRBJ2-5,CASSATAPAETQYF,TGTGCCAGCAGCGCTACGGCTCCCGCAGAGACACAGTACTTC
.,TRBV9,TRBD1,TRBJ1-1,CASSVRQGMYTEAFF,TGTGCCAGCAGCGTCCGACAGGGGATGTACACTGAAGCTTTCTTT
many,TRBV11-2,TRBD1,TRBJ2-1,CASSSDRISYNEQFF,TGTGCCAGCAGCTCGGACAGGATCTCCTACAATGAGCAGTTCTTC
.,TRBV18,.,TRBJ1-4,CASSPPARTANEKLFF,TGTGCCAGCTCACCTCCTGCTAGGACGGCTAATGAAAAACTGTTTTTT
.,TRBV10-2,TRBD1,TRBJ1-4,CASSRSIRDRGEKLFF,TGCGCCAGCAGCCGTAGTATCCGGGACAGGGGTGAAAAACTGTTTTTT
.,TRBV24-1,TRBD2,TRBJ2-1,CATSDPPLRREGNNEQFF,TGTGCCACCAGTGATCCCCCATTGAGGCGGGAGGGAAACAATGAGCAGTTCTTC
few,TRBV3-1,TRBD2,TRBJ2-7,CASSPHLAEISYEQYF,TGTGCCAGCAGCCCGCACCTAGCGGAGATCTCCTACGAGCAGTACTTC
.,TRBV6-5,.,TRBJ1-5,CASSPQTVYSNQPQQF,TGTGCCAGCAGCCCTCAGACAGTCTATAGCAATCAGCCCCAGCAATTT
few,TRBV6-5,.,TRBJ1-5,CASSPEGRSNQPQHF,TGTGCCAGCAGCCCAGAGGGGCGGAGCAATCAGCCCCAGCATTTT
few,TRBV19,TRBD1,TRBJ1-2,CASSIQGTGIYGYTF,TGTGCCAGTAGTATCCAAGGGACAGGCATCTATGGCTACACCTTC
.,TRBV24-1,.,TRBJ1-1,CATSDFGGTEAFF,TGTGCCACCAGTGATTTTGGGGGAACTGAAGCTTTCTTT
few,TRBV5-1,TRBD2,TRBJ2-1,CASRRLAGEDEQFF,TGCGCCAGCAGGAGACTAGCGGGGGAGGATGAGCAGTTCTTC
many,TRBV5-1,TRBD1,TRBJ2-1,CASSPTGTGDEQFF,TGCGCCAGCAGCCCGACAGGGACCGGCGATGAGCAGTTCTTC
.,TRBV10-3,.,TRBJ2-7,CAISESRSARSSYEQYF,TGTGCCATCAGTGAGTCAAGGTCGGCCAGGAGCTCCTACGAGCAGTACTTC
many,TRBV6-5,.,TRBJ1-4,CASKGPGINEKLFF,TGTGCCAGCAAGGGGCCAGGGATTAATGAAAAACTGTTTTTT
few,TRBV5-1,TRBD2,TRBJ2-5,CASSRPQRGSQETQYF,TGCGCCAGCAGCCGACCCCAGCGGGGTAGTCAAGAGACCCAGTACTTC
.,TRBV30,.,TRBJ2-6,CAWSYGSSGANVLTF,TGTGCCTGGAGTTATGGCTCCTCTGGGGCCAACGTCCTGACTTTC
many,TRBV23-1,TRBD2,TRBJ2-1,CASSQSGPSGSVNEQFF,TGCGCCAGCAGTCAATCGGGTCCTAGCGGGAGCGTCAATGAGCAGTTCTTC
.,TRBV5-1,.,TRBJ2-5,CASSVQGLQETQYF,TGCGCCAGCAGCGTACAGGGCCTCCAAGAGACCCAGTACTTC
.,TRBV25-1,.,TRBJ2-6,CGTESPGANVLTF,TGTGGGACCGAAAGTCCTGGGGCCAACGTCCTGACTTTC
few,TRBV12-3/TRBV12-4,TRBD2,TRBJ2-5,CASSLRSGGARSF,TGTGCCAGCAGTTTGCGGAGCGGGGGGGCCAGGTCCTTC
.,TRBV12-3/TRBV12-4,.,TRBJ1-1,CASRGWRTNTEAFF,TGTGCCAGCAGGGGATGGAGAACTAACACTGAAGCTTTCTTT
few,TRBV10-3,.,TRBJ2-1,CAISDRSNNEQFF,TGTGCCATCAGTGACCGCAGCAACAATGAGCAGTTCTTC
few,TRBV25-1,.,TRBJ1-6,CASSESGAGNSPLHF,TGTGCCAGCAGTGAATCAGGGGCTGGGAATTCACCCCTCCACTTT
few,TRBV12-3/TRBV12-4,.,TRBJ2-3,CASSLDPPSSTDTQYF,TGTGCCAGCAGTCTGGACCCCCCCTCTAGCACAGATACGCAGTATTTT
few,TRBV3-1,.,TRBJ1-1,CASSGAGNTEAFF,TGTGCCAGCAGCGGTGCAGGGAACACTGAAGCTTTCTTT
.,TRBV20-1,.,TRBJ2-3,CSARDWNIPQYF,TGCAGTGCTAGAGATTGGAACATTCCGCAGTATTTT
.,TRBV7-2,.,TRBJ2-7,CASSLGTLIYEQYF,TGTGCCAGCAGCTTGGGGACACTAATTTACGAGCAGTACTTC
.,TRBV5-5,.,TRBJ1-1,CASSLAVGRATEAFF,TGTGCCAGCAGCTTGGCCGTAGGGCGGGCCACTGAAGCTTTCTTT
.,TRBV7-9,TRBD2,TRBJ2-5,CASSSRGGLAVQETQYF,TGTGCCAGCAGCTCCCGCGGGGGACTAGCGGTCCAAGAGACCCAGTACTTC
.,TRBV10-3,.,TRBJ2-1,CAIKEDSDYNEQFF,TGTGCCATCAAAGAGGACTCCGATTACAATGAGCAGTTCTTC
few,TRBV7-9,.,TRBJ1-3,CASTSWGQAGPSSGNTIYF,TGTGCCAGCACCTCCTGGGGGCAGGCCGGACCTAGCTCTGGAAACACCATATATTTT
few,TRBV11-2,TRBD1,TRBJ1-2,CASRKPGQGFWGYTF,TGTGCCAGCAGAAAACCGGGACAGGGTTTTTGGGGCTACACCTTC
.,TRBV4-2,.,TRBJ2-3,CASSQAGTTDTQYF,TGTGCCAGCAGCCAAGCGGGAACCACAGATACGCAGTATTTT
few,TRBV5-1,TRBD2,TRBJ2-3,CASSARPTGAGGTDTQYF,TGCGCCAGCAGCGCGAGACCGACCGGGGCGGGAGGCACAGATACGCAGTATTTT
.,TRBV5-1,TRBD1,TRBJ1-5,CASATTGGKQPQHF,TGCGCCAGCGCAACCACAGGGGGAAAACAGCCCCAGCATTTT
.,TRBV6-2/TRBV6-3,TRBD1,TRBJ1-5,CASGRQGTQPQHF,TGTGCCAGCGGCAGACAGGGTACTCAGCCCCAGCATTTT
few,TRBV2,.,TRBJ2-3,CASSEALSSGTTDTQYF,TGTGCCAGCAGTGAAGCGCTAAGTAGCGGAACCACAGATACGCAGTATTTT
.,TRBV12-3/TRBV12-4,.,TRBJ2-1,CASSLLGERDEQFF,TGTGCCAGCAGTTTGCTTGGGGAAAGGGATGAGCAGTTCTTC
.,TRBV27,.,TRBJ2-7,CASSLAGQVGEQYF,TGTGCCAGCAGTTTGGCGGGCCAGGTAGGCGAGCAGTACTTC
few,TRBV6-2/TRBV6-3,.,TRBJ2-3,CASSPWRVSTDTQYF,TGTGCCAGCAGCCCCTGGCGGGTAAGCACAGATACGCAGTATTTT
few,TRBV2,.,TRBJ1-1,CASSERTPNTEAFF,TGTGCCAGCAGTGAGAGGACACCGAACACTGAAGCTTTCTTT
few,TRBV5-1,.,TRBJ2-2,CASSLAWIPGELFF,TGCGCCAGCAGCTTGGCCTGGATTCCCGGGGAGCTGTTTTTT
.,TRBV27,.,TRBJ2-7,CASTTAGGEQYF,TGTGCCAGCACCACCGCCGGGGGCGAGCAGTACTTC
.,TRBV30,.,TRBJ2-1,CAWSLTPYNEQFF,TGTGCCTGGAGTCTGACCCCCTACAATGAGCAGTTCTTC
.,TRBV5-1,TRBD1,TRBJ1-4,CASSRRQGTREKLFF,TGCGCCAGCAGCCGAAGACAGGGGACCCGGGAAAAACTGTTTTTT
.,TRBV9,TRBD1,TRBJ1-1,CASSVAPVQGTEAFF,TGTGCCAGCAGCGTTGCCCCGGTACAGGGGACTGAAGCTTTCTTT
.,TRBV4-1,TRBD2,TRBJ2-3,CASSQDPLAGATDTQYF,TGCGCCAGCAGCCAAGATCCACTAGCGGGGGCCACAGATACGCAGTATTTT